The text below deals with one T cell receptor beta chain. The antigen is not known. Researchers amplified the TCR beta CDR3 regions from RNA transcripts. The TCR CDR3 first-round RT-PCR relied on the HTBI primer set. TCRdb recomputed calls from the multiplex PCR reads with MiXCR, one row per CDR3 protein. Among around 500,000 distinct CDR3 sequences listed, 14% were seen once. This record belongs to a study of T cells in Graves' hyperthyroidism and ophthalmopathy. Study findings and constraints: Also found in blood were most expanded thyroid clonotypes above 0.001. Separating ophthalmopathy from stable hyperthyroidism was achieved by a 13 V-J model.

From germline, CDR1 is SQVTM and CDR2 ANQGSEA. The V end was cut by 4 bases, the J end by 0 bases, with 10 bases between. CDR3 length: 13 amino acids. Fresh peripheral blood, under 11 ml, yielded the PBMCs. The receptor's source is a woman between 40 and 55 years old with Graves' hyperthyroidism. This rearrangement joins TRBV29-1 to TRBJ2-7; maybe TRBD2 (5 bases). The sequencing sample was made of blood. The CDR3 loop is CSVGTDPSYEQYF. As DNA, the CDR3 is TGCAGCGTTGGGACTGATCCCTCCTACGAGCAGTACTTC.